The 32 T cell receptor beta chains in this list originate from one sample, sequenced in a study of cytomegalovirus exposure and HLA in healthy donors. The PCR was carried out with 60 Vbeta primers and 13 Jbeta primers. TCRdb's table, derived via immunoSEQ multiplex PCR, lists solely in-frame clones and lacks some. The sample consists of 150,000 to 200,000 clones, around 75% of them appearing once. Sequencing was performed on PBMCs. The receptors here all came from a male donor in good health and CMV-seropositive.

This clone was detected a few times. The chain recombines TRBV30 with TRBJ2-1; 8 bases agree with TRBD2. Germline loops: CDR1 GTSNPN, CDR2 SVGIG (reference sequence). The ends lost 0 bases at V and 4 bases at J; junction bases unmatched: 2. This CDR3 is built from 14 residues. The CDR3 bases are TGTGCCTGGAGTGTTACGGGAGGGTACAATGAGCAGTTCTTC. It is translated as CAWSVTGGYNEQFF. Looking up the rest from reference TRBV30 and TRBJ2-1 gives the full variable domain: SQTIHQWPATLVQPVGSPLSLECTVEGTSNPNLYWYRQAAGRGLQLLFYSVGIGQISSEVPQNLSASRPQDRQFILSSKKLLLSDSGFYLCAWSVTGGYNEQFFGPGTRLTVL.

Here the CDR3 DNA reads TGTGCCTGGAGTGTATCAAGGGACAGAGTTATGAATTCACCCCTCCACTTT. Amino acid sequence: CAWSVSRDRVMNSPLHF. This chain connects TRBV30 to TRBJ1-6, with 7 bases identical to TRBD1. Trimming took 0 bases from V and 7 from J; bases not matched to a gene: 12. This CDR3 spans 17 amino acids. Germline CDR1 and CDR2: GTSNPN and SVGIG (reference sequence).

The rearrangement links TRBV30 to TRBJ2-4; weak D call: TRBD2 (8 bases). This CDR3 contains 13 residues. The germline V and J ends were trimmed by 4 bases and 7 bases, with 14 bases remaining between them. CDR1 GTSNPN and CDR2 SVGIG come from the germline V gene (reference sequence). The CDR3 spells CAWKGAGGNIQYF. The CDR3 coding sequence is TGTGCCTGGAAGGGGGCGGGAGGTAACATTCAGTACTTC.

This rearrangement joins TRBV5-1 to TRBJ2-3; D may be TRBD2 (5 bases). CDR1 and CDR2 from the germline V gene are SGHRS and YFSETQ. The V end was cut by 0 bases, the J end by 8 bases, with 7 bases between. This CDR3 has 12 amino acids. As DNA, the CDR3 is TGCGCCAGCAGCTTGGCCCGGGGTACGCAGTATTTT. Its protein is CASSLARGTQYF.

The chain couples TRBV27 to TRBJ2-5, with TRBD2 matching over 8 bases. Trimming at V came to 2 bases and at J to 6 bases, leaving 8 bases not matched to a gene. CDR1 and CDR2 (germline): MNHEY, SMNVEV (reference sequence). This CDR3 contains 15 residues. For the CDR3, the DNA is TGTGCCAGCAGTTTAGTTAGCGGGGTGAGCCAGACCCAGTACTTC. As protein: CASSLVSGVSQTQYF.

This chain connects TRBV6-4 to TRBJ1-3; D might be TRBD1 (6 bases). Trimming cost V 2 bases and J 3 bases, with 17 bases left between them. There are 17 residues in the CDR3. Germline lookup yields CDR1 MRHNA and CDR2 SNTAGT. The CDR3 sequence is CASSDVGGPRFGNTIYF. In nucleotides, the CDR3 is TGTGCCAGCAGTGACGTGGGGGGGCCTCGTTTTGGAAACACCATATATTTT.

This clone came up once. CDR3 sequence (DNA): TGTGCCAGCTCACGGGACAGGGATGAGCAGTACTTC. Translation: CASSRDRDEQYF. The chain carries TRBV18 and TRBJ2-7, with 9 nucleotides matching TRBD1. Germline V gene data show CDR1 as KGHSH and CDR2 as LQKENI. The V gene end was trimmed by 4 bases and the J gene end by 7 bases; junction bases not matched to a gene: 2. The CDR3 is made up of 12 amino acids.

The CDR3 region is CASSHGNTGELFF. In DNA, the CDR3 is TGTGCCAGCTCACACGGTAACACCGGGGAGCTGTTTTTT. The chain couples TRBV18 to TRBJ2-2; D unresolved. This CDR3 region has 13 residues. With 4 bases removed from V and 2 bases from J, the gap between germline ends came to 5 bases. The germline CDR1 and CDR2 sequences are KGHSH and LQKENI.

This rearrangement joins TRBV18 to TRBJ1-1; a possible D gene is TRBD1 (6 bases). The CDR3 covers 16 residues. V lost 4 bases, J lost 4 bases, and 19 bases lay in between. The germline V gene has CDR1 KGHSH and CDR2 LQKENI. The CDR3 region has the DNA TGTGCCAGCTCACATTCGATCGGGGGCGGGAGCACTGAAGCTTTCTTT. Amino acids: CASSHSIGGGSTEAFF.

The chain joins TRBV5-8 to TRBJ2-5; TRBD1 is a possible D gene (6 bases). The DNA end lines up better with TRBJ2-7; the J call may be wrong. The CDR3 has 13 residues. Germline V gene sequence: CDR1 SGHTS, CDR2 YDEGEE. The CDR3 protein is CASSHRTVYEQYF. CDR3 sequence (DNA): TGTGCCAGCAGCCACCGGACAGTCTACGAGCAGTACTTC.

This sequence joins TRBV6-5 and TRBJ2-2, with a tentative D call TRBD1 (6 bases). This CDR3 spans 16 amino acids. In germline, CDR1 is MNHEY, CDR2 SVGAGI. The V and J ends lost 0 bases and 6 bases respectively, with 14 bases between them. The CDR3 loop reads CASSYSLGQSAGELFF. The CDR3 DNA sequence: TGTGCCAGCAGTTACTCCCTCGGACAGAGCGCCGGGGAGCTGTTTTTT.

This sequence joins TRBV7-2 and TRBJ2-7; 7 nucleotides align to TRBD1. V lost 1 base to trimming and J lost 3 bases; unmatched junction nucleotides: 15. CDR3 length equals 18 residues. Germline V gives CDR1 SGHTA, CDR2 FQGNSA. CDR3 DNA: TGTGCCAGCAGCTTAGTCACGGGCTTCCGGGACAGAGTCTACGAGCAGTACTTC. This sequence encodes CASSLVTGFRDRVYEQYF.

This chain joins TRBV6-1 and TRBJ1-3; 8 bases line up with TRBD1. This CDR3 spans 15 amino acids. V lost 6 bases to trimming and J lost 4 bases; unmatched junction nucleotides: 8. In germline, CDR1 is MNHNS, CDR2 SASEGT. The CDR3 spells CASSHRTGRGNTIYF. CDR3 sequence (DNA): TGTGCCAGCAGCCATCGGACAGGGCGAGGAAACACCATATATTTT.

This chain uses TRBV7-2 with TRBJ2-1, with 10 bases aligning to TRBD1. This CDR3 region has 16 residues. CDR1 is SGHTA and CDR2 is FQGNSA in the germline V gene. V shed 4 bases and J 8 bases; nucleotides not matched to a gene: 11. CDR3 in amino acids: CASSSTPGTGVDEQFF. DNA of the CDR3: TGTGCCAGCAGCTCAACCCCCGGGACAGGGGTGGATGAGCAGTTCTTC.

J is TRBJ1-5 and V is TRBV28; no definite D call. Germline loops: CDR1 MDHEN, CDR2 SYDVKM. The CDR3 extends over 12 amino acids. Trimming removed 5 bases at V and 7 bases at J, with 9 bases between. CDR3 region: CASSLGGQPQHF. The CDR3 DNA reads TGTGCCAGCAGTCTAGGAGGGCAGCCCCAGCATTTT.

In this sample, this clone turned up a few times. CDR3: CASSLMTSFGQFNEQFF. CDR3 nucleotide sequence: TGTGCCAGCAGCCTAATGACTTCTTTTGGACAGTTCAATGAGCAGTTCTTC. This chain connects TRBV7-9 to TRBJ2-1; D is perhaps TRBD1 (6 bases). This CDR3 region has 17 residues. V was pared by 5 bases and J by 6 bases, with 23 bases between. Germline V gene sequence: CDR1 SEHNR, CDR2 FQNEAQ (reference sequence).

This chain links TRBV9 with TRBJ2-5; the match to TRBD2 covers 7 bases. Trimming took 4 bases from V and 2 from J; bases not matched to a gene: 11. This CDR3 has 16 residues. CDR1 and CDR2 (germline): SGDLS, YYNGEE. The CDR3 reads CASSLEGRAWQETQYF. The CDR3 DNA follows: TGTGCCAGCAGCTTAGAGGGGAGGGCTTGGCAAGAGACCCAGTACTTC.

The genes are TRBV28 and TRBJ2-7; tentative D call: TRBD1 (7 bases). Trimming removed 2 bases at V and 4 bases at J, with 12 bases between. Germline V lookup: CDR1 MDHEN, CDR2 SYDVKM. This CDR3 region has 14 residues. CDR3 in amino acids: CASSLGGGRYEQYF. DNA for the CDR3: TGTGCCAGCAGTTTAGGAGGGGGCAGGTACGAGCAGTACTTC. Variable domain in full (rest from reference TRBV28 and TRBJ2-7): DVKVTQSSRYLVKRTGEKVFLECVQDMDHENMFWYRQDPGLGLRLIYFSYDVKMKEKGDIPEGYSVSREKKERFSLILESASTNQTSMYLCASSLGGGRYEQYFGPGTRLTVT.

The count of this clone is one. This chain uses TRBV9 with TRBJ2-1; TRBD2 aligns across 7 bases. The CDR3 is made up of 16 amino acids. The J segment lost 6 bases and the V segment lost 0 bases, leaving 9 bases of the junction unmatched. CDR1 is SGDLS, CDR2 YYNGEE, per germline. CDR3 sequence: CASSVVGLAASNEQFF. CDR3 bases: TGTGCCAGCAGCGTAGTAGGGCTAGCGGCCTCCAATGAGCAGTTCTTC.

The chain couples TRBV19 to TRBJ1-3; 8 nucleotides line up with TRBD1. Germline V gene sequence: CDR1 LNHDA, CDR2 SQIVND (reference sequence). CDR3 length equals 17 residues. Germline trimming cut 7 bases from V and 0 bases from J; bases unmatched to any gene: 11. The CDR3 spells CASTELGQVYSGNTIYF. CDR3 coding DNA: TGTGCCAGTACCGAATTGGGACAGGTCTACTCTGGAAACACCATATATTTT.

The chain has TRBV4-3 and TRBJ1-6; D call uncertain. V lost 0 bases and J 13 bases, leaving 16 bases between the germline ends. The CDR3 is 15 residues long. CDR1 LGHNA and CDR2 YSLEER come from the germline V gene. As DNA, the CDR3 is TGCGCCAGCAGCCAAGATCGCGGAATAAGGTATCCCCTCCACTTT. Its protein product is CASSQDRGIRYPLHF.

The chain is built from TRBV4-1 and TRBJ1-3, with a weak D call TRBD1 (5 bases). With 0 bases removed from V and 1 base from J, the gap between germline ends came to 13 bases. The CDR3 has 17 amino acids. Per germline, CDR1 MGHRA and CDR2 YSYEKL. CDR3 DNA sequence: TGCGCCAGCAGCCAAGAGAGCAGGGCAGTTTCTGGAAACACCATATATTTT. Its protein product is CASSQESRAVSGNTIYF.

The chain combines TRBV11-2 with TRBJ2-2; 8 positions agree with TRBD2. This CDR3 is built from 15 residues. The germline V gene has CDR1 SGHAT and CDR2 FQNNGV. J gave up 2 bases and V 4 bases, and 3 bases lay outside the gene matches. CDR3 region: CASSSTSANTGELFF. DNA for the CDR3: TGTGCCAGCAGCTCGACTAGCGCCAACACCGGGGAGCTGTTTTTT. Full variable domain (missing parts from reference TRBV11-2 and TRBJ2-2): EAGVAQSPRYKIIEKRQSVAFWCNPISGHATLYWYQQILGQGPKLLIQFQNNGVVDDSQLPKDRFSAERLKGVDSTLKIQPAKLEDSAVYLCASSSTSANTGELFFGEGSRLTVL.

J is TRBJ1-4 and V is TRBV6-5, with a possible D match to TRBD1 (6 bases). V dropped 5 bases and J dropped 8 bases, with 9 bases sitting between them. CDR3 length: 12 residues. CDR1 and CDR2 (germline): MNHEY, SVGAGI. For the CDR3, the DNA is TGTGCCAGCAGTAAGGACAGAGAAAAACTGTTTTTT. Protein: CASSKDREKLFF.

The CDR3 DNA follows: TGTGCCAGCAGACAGGGTCTCTACGAGCAGTACTTC. Amino acids: CASRQGLYEQYF. V usage is TRBV6-5 and J usage is TRBJ2-7, with D possibly matching TRBD1 (6 bases). Trimming removed 6 bases from V and 3 bases from J, with 9 bases in between. There are 12 residues in the CDR3. The V gene's germline CDR1 is MNHEY and CDR2 SVGAGI.

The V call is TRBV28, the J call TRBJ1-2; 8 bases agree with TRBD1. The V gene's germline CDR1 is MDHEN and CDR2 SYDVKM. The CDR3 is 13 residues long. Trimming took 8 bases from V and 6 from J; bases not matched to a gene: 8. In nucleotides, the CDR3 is TGTGCCAGCGGGGAGGTACAGGGGGATGGCTACACCTTC. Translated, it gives CASGEVQGDGYTF.

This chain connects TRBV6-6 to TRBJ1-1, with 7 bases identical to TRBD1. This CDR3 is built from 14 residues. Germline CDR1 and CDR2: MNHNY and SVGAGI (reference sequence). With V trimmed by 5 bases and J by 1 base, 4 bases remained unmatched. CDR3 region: CASSRQGGNTEAFF. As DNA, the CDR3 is TGTGCCAGCAGTCGACAGGGCGGGAACACTGAAGCTTTCTTT.

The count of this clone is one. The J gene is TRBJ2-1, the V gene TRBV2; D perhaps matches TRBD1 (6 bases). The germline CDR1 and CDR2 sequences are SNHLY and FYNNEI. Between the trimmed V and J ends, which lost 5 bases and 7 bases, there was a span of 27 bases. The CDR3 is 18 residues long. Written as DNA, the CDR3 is TGTGCCAGCAGTTCAATTACTACCCCCAGGGGCAGAGGTAATGAGCAGTTCTTC. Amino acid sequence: CASSSITTPRGRGNEQFF.

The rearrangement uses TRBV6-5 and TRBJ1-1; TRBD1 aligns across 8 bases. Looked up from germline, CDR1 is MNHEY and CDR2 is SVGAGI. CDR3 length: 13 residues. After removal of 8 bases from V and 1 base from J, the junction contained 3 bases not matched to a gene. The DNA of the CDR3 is TGTGCCAGCGCGACAGGGGCGAACACTGAAGCTTTCTTT. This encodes CASATGANTEAFF.

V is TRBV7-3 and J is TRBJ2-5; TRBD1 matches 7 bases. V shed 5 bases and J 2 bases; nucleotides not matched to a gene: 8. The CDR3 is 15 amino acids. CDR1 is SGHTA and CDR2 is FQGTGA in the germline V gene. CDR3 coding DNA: TGTGCCAGCAGCCAGCCTCAGGGGGATCAAGAGACCCAGTACTTC. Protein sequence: CASSQPQGDQETQYF.

CDR3 loop: CAGRAGAGNEQFF. The CDR3 nucleotides are TGTGCCGGTAGAGCGGGAGCAGGCAATGAGCAGTTCTTC. The chain is built from TRBV30 and TRBJ2-1, with 8 bases that match TRBD2. CDR1 is GTSNPN, CDR2 SVGIG, per germline (reference sequence). The CDR3 totals 13 residues. With 8 bases clipped from V and 6 bases from J, the junction kept 9 bases outside the gene matches.

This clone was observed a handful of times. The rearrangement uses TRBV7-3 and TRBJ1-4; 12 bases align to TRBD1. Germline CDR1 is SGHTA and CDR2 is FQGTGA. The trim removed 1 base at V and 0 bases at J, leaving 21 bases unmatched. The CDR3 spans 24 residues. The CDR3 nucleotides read TGTGCCAGCAGCTTAAACCGCAAAGAGATCCGGGGACAGGGGGCAACTGCAACTAATGAAAAACTGTTTTTT. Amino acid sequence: CASSLNRKEIRGQGATATNEKLFF.